Presented here are 22 T cell receptor beta chains from one specimen sequenced in a study of Graves' ophthalmopathy and Graves' hyperthyroidism. The authors amplified TCR beta CDR3 regions from RNA transcripts. The authors performed first-round RT-PCR with HTBI primers and then a second-round multiplex PCR. TCRdb used MiXCR to reprocess the multiplex PCR reads, holding one entry per CDR3 protein. The sample contains approximately 700,000 distinct CDR3 sequences, approximately 40% of which appear only once. Material for sequencing was peripheral blood. These receptors were collected from an adult man with Graves' ophthalmopathy.

This rearrangement joins TRBV12-3 or TRBV12-4 to TRBJ1-1, with a possible D match to TRBD1 (5 bases). Trimming shortened V by 3 bases and J by 5 bases, and 13 bases separated the two germline ends. This CDR3 has 14 residues. CDR3 amino acids: CASSLGGGWTEAFF. In nucleotides, the CDR3 is TGTGCCAGCAGTTTGGGGGGAGGGTGGACTGAAGCTTTCTTT.

This clonotype has at least ten counts. V gene TRBV10-3 combines with J gene TRBJ2-5, with TRBD2 matching 13 bases. CDR3 size: 17 residues. CDR1 and CDR2 from the germline V gene are ENHRY and SYGVKD. V shed 2 bases, J shed 3 bases, and the junction held 6 bases outside the gene matches. The DNA for the CDR3 is TGTGCCATCAGTGAGGCAGTAGGACTAGCGGGGGAAGAGACCCAGTACTTC. Protein: CAISEAVGLAGEETQYF.

This clonotype was picked up a small number of times. The chain uses TRBV6-5 and TRBJ2-7, with unresolved D. This CDR3 spans 13 amino acids. Deletions cut 8 bases from V and 0 bases from J, with 11 bases between. Germline V gene lookup returns CDR1 MNHEY and CDR2 SVGAGI. The CDR3 is CASASVVSYEQYF. CDR3 coding DNA: TGTGCCAGCGCATCAGTAGTCTCCTACGAGCAGTACTTC.

The genes are TRBV7-2 and TRBJ2-7, with D perhaps matching TRBD1 or TRBD2 (5 bases each). Looked up from germline, CDR1 is SGHTA and CDR2 is FQGNSA. Trimming took 1 base from V and 5 from J, leaving 27 bases between them. CDR3 length equals 19 residues. Here the CDR3 DNA reads TGTGCCAGCAGCTTAGGTGGCAGGACGGGGCAGTACGGGGTGCACGAGCAGTACTTC. Translated: CASSLGGRTGQYGVHEQYF.

As to this clonotype: In this CDR3 the conserved last residue, phenylalanine or tryptophan, is missing, so a read error is likely. This chain joins TRBV9 and TRBJ2-3, with 10 positions matching TRBD1. This CDR3 is built from 16 residues. J was trimmed by 8 bases and V by 6 bases; bases with no gene match: 15. Germline V gene data show CDR1 as SGDLS and CDR2 as YYNGEE. The CDR3 reads CASINAGTGVGATQYV. CDR3 nucleotide sequence: TGTGCCAGCATAAATGCCGGGACAGGGGTTGGAGCTACGCAGTATGTT.

This chain uses TRBV7-9 with TRBJ2-2; D possibly corresponds to TRBD2 (6 bases). Trimming pared 6 bases from V and 8 bases from J, leaving 16 bases between. Germline assignment: CDR1 SEHNR and CDR2 FQNEAQ (reference sequence). CDR3 size: 14 residues. CDR3 coding DNA: TGTGCCAGCAGTTACGCCCCCGGAGGGGGGGAGCTGTTTTTT. It encodes CASSYAPGGGELFF. Complete variable domain (other parts from reference TRBV7-9 and TRBJ2-2): DTGVSQNPRHKITKRGQNVTFRCDPISEHNRLYWYRQTLGQGPEFLTYFQNEAQLEKSRLLSDRFSAERPKGSFSTLEIQRTEQGDSAMYLCASSYAPGGGELFFGEGSRLTVL.

V usage is TRBV20-1 and J usage is TRBJ1-5, with D possibly TRBD1 on 6 matching bases. With 1 base removed from V and 0 bases from J, the gap between germline ends came to 10 bases. Germline V gene sequence: CDR1 DFQATT, CDR2 SNEGSKA (reference sequence). This CDR3 comprises 15 residues. CDR3 sequence: CSARGTVYSNQPQHF. In DNA, the CDR3 is TGCAGTGCTAGAGGGACAGTCTATAGCAATCAGCCCCAGCATTTT.

This clonotype showed up many times. The CDR3 region is CASSSNIPGELFF. As DNA, the CDR3 is TGTGCCAGCAGCTCCAACATACCCGGGGAGCTGTTTTTT. V is TRBV14 and J is TRBJ2-2; D ambiguous. Trimming cost V 5 bases and J 6 bases, with 10 bases left between them. The CDR3 runs 13 residues. CDR1 and CDR2 from the germline V gene are SGHDN and FVKESK. The entire variable domain, with the rest obtained from reference TRBV14 and TRBJ2-2, is as follows: EAGVTQFPSHSVIEKGQTVTLRCDPISGHDNLYWYRRVMGKEIKFLLHFVKESKQDESGMPNNRFLAERTGGTYSTLKVQPAELEDSGVYFCASSSNIPGELFFGEGSRLTVL.

The chain combines TRBV2 with TRBJ2-7, with 7 bases fitting TRBD1. This CDR3 spans 15 amino acids. The V gene end was trimmed by 6 bases and the J gene end by 2 bases; junction bases not matched to a gene: 10. Looked up from germline, CDR1 is SNHLY and CDR2 is FYNNEI. The CDR3 bases are TGTGCCAGCAGGGGGACGGGACAGAGGGCCTACGAGCAGTACTTC. Its translation: CASRGTGQRAYEQYF.

The rearrangement uses TRBV11-2 and TRBJ1-4, with TRBD1 as a possible D gene (5 bases). V shed 4 bases and J shed 5 bases, with 11 bases lying between them. This CDR3 has 14 residues. The germline gives CDR1 SGHAT, CDR2 FQNNGV. In DNA form, the CDR3 reads TGTGCCAGCAGCTACGACAGTGGGAATGAAAAACTGTTTTTT. Translating it yields CASSYDSGNEKLFF.

This clonotype has only one observation. A read error may account for a junction end that differs from germline. The V call is TRBV29-1, the J call TRBJ1-2; D not resolved. The CDR3 loop spans 11 amino acids. The germline CDR1 and CDR2 sequences are SQVTM and ANQGSEA. The CDR3, as DNA: TGCAGCGTCGAGGGCGACTATGTCTACACCTTC. This codes for CSVEGDYVYTF.

The V gene is TRBV6-5, the J gene TRBJ1-2; no clear D. Looked up from germline, CDR1 is MNHEY and CDR2 is SVGAGI. Trimming removed 4 bases at V and 4 bases at J, with 16 bases between. There are 15 residues in the CDR3. CDR3 protein: CASSLTLGSGYGYTF. The DNA for the CDR3 is TGTGCCAGCAGTTTGACGTTGGGGTCTGGCTATGGCTACACCTTC.

The rearrangement links TRBV7-2 to TRBJ2-6; D perhaps matches TRBD1 (5 bases). The CDR3 has 14 amino acids. The germline V and J ends were trimmed by 5 bases and 4 bases, with 9 bases remaining between them. Germline CDR1 is SGHTA and CDR2 is FQGNSA. The CDR3 is CASSVRQGANVLTF. DNA for the CDR3: TGTGCCAGCAGCGTGAGACAGGGGGCCAACGTCCTGACTTTC.

This clonotype has more than one count but fewer than ten. The rearrangement uses TRBV11-2 and TRBJ1-1; 7 nucleotides agree with TRBD1. Germline trimming cut 3 bases from V and 10 bases from J; bases unmatched to any gene: 23. The CDR3 length is 18 residues. Germline CDR1 is SGHAT and CDR2 is FQNNGV. CDR3 DNA sequence: TGTGCCAGCAGCTTGTTCGGCGGCTCGGGACAGCAGACCTCAGGAGCTTTCTTT. Translation gives CASSLFGGSGQQTSGAFF.

V usage is TRBV5-1 and J usage is TRBJ1-2, with 9 bases lining up with TRBD1. CDR1 is SGHRS and CDR2 is YFSETQ in the germline V gene. V lost 5 bases and J lost 7; bases outside the gene matches: 6. This CDR3 region has 13 residues. CDR3 protein: CASRMGQGFGYTF. The CDR3 DNA reads TGCGCCAGCAGGATGGGACAGGGTTTTGGCTACACCTTC. Using reference TRBV5-1 and TRBJ1-2 for the parts outside the CDR3, the full variable domain is KAGVTQTPRYLIKTRGQQVTLSCSPISGHRSVSWYQQTPGQGLQFLFEYFSETQRNKGNFPGRFSGRQFSNSRSEMNVSTLELGDSALYLCASRMGQGFGYTFGSGTRLTVV.

This clonotype was seen at least ten times. The chain uses TRBV2 and TRBJ2-7, with 7 nucleotides matching TRBD1. V trimming: 4 bases; J trimming: 4 bases; junction bases outside the gene matches: 10. The CDR3 covers 15 residues. Germline CDR1 and CDR2: SNHLY and FYNNEI. CDR3 in amino acids: CASSARDSTSYEQYF. The CDR3, as DNA: TGTGCCAGCAGTGCTCGGGACAGTACTTCTTACGAGCAGTACTTC.

This clonotype is a singleton in its sample. One end of the junction varies from germline; a read error may be responsible. The V gene is TRBV11-2, the J gene TRBJ1-1; D is unresolved. This CDR3 spans 13 amino acids. In germline, CDR1 is SGHAT, CDR2 FQNNGV. Here the CDR3 reads CAGSLRGNTEAFF. The CDR3 region has the DNA TGTGCCGGCAGCTTACGAGGGAACACTGAAGCTTTCTTT.

Of note for this clonotype: A read error may be the cause here, since a much bigger clone is one base away. The rearrangement links TRBV15 to TRBJ1-5; D is unclear. From germline, CDR1 is LNHNV and CDR2 YYDKDF (reference sequence). CDR3 size: 15 residues. Written as DNA, the CDR3 is TGTGCCACCAGCAGAGAAACTTCTAGCAATCGGCCCCAGCATTTT. Amino acid sequence: CATSRETSSNRPQHF.

This sequence joins TRBV9 and TRBJ2-7; 8 bases are a match to TRBD1. V was clipped by 2 bases and J by 5 bases; unmatched bases: 9. In germline, CDR1 is SGDLS, CDR2 YYNGEE. CDR3 length: 15 amino acids. CDR3 in amino acids: CASSVGQGPYNEQYF. CDR3 coding DNA: TGTGCCAGCAGCGTCGGACAGGGCCCTTATAACGAGCAGTACTTC.

This clonotype was detected once. A read error may explain this, as a much larger clone is one base away. This chain connects TRBV29-1 to TRBJ2-7; 7 bases align to TRBD1. Losses at the gene ends were 6 bases for V and 0 bases for J; bases not matched to a gene: 8. Germline assignment: CDR1 SQVTM and CDR2 ANQGSEA. This CDR3 comprises 14 residues. CDR3 bases: TGCAGCGTCAGCAGCGACAGGGTCTCCTACGAGCAGTACTTC. Amino acid sequence: CSVSSDRVSYEQYF.

The V gene is TRBV15, the J gene TRBJ1-5, with D possibly being TRBD1 (5 bases). V gave up 3 bases and J gave up 4 bases, with 16 bases separating them. This CDR3 spans 16 amino acids. CDR1 and CDR2 from the germline V gene are LNHNV and YYDKDF (reference sequence). The CDR3 reads CATSSQERGRNQPQHF. The CDR3 region has the DNA TGTGCCACCAGCAGCCAAGAACGGGGCAGAAATCAGCCCCAGCATTTT. The whole variable domain, filled in from reference TRBV15 and TRBJ1-5, reads DAMVIQNPRYQVTQFGKPVTLSCSQTLNHNVMYWYQQKSSQAPKLLFHYYDKDFNNEADTPDNFQSRRPNTSFCFLDIRSPGLGDTAMYLCATSSQERGRNQPQHFGDGTRLSIL.

This clonotype came up many times. V and J are TRBV7-8 and TRBJ2-6; perhaps TRBD1 as D (5 bases). The CDR3 is made up of 17 amino acids. Per the germline V gene, CDR1 is SGHVS and CDR2 is FQNEAQ. V shed 2 bases and J shed 0 bases, with 11 bases lying between them. As DNA, the CDR3 is TGTGCCAGCAGCTTAAAGGGGTCGATCTCTGGGGCCAACGTCCTGACTTTC. Amino acid sequence: CASSLKGSISGANVLTF.